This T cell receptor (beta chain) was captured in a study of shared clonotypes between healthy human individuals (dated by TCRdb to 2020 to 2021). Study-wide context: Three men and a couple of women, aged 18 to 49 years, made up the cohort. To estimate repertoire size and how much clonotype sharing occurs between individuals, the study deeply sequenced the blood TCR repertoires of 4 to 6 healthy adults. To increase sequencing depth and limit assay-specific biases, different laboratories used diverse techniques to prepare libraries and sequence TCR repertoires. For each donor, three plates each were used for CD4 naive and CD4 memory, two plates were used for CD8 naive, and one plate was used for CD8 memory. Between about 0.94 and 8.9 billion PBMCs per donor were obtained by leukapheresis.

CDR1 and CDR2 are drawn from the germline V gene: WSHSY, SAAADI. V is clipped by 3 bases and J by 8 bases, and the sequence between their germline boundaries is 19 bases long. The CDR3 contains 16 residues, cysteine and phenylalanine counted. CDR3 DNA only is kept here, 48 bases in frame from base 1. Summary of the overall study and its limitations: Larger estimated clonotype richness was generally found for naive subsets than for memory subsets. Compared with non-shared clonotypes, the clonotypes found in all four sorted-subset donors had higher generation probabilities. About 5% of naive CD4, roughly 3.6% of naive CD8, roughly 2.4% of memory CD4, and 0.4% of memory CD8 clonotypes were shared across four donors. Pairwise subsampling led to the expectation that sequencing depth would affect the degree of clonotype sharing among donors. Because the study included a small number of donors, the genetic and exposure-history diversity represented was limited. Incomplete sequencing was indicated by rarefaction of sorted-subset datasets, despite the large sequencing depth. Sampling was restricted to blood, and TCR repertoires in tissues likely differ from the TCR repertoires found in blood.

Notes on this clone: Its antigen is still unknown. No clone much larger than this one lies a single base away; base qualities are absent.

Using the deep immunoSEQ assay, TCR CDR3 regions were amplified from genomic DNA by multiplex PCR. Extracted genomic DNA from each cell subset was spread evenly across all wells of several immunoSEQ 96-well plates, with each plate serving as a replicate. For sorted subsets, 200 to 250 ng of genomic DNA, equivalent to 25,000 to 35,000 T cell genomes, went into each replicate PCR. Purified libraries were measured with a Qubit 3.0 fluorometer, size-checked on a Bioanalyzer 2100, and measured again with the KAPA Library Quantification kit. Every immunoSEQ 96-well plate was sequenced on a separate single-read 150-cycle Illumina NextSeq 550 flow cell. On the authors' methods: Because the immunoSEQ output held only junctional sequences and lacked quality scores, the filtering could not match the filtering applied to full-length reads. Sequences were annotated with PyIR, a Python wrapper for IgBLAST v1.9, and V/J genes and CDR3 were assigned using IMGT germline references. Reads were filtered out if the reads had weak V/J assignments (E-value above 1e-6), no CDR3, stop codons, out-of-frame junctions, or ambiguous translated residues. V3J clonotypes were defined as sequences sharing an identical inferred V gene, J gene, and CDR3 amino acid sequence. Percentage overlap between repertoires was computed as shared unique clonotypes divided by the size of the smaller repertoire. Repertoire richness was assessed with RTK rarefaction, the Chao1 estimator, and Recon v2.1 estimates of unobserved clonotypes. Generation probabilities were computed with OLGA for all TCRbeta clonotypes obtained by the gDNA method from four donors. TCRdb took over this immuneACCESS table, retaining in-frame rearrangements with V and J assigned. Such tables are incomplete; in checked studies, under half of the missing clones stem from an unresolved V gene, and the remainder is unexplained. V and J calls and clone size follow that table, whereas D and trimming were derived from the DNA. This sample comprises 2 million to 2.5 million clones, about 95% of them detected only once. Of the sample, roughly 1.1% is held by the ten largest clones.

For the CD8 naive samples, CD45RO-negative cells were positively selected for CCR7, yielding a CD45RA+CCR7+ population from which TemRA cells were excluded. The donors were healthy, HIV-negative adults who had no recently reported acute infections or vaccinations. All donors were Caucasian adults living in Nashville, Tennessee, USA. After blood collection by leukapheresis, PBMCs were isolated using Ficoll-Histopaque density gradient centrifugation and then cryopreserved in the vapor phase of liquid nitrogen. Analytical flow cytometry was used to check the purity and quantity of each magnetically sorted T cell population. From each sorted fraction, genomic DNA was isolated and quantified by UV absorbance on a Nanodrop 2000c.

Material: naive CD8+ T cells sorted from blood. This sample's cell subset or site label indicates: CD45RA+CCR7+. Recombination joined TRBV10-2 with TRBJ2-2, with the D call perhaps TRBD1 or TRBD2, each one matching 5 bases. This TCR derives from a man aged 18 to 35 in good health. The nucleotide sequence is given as TGCGCCAGCAGTGATGGGGCAGTTGCGGGCCAGGGGGAGCTGTTTTTT. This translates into CASSDGAVAGQGELFF.